The source of this TCR beta chain is a study of early T cells in non-severe SARS-CoV-2 infection. There are a few counts of this clonotype. Trimming took 5 bases from V and 1 from J; bases not matched to a gene: 2. The germline V gene encodes CDR1 SGHRS and CDR2 YFSETQ. The CDR3 is 13 amino acids. The library protocol tagged individual cDNA molecules with unique molecular identifiers. TCRdb reprocessed the 5' RACE reads with MiXCR, giving one entry per CDR3 protein. The sample includes about 80,000 distinct CDR3 sequences, around 10% of them seen just once. The chain uses TRBV5-1 and TRBJ2-5, with 7 nucleotides matching TRBD1. Sequencing was done on a sample of whole blood. This TCR derives from an adult who was a healthcare worker with PCR-confirmed SARS-CoV-2 infection or an uninfected control (not recorded which). The chain's CDR3 is CASRQGLQETQYF. Written as DNA, the CDR3 is TGCGCCAGCAGACAGGGGCTCCAAGAGACCCAGTACTTC.